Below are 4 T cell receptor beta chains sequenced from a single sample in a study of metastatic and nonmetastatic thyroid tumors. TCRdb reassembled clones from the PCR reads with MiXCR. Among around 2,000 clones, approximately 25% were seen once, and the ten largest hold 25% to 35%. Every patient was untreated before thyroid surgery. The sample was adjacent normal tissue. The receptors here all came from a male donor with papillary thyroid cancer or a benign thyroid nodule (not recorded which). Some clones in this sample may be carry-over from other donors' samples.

CDR3 in DNA: TGTGCCAGCTTCGGGACTACCGACTCCTACGAGCAGTACTTC. Protein: CASFGTTDSYEQYF. V is TRBV7-3 and J is TRBJ2-7, with TRBD2 identical over 7 bases. The germline V gene has CDR1 SGHTA and CDR2 FQGTGA. V was pared by 8 bases and J by 0 bases, with 7 bases of the junction left unmatched. The CDR3 is 14 amino acids.

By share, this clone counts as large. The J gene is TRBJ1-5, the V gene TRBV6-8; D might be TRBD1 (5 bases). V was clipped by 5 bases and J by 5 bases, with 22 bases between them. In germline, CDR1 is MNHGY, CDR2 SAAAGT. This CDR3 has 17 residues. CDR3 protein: CASSPLGRGPGDQPQHF. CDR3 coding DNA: TGTGCCAGCAGTCCCCTTGGGAGAGGGCCGGGGGATCAGCCCCAGCATTTT.

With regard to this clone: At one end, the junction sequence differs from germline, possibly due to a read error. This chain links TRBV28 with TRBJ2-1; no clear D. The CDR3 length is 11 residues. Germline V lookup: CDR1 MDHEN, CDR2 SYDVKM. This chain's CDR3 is CASILNNEQFF. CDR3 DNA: TGTGCCAGCATTTTAAACAATGAGCAGTTCTTC. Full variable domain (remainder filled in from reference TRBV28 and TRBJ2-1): DVKVTQSSRYLVKRTGEKVFLECVQDMDHENMFWYRQDPGLGLRLIYFSYDVKMKEKGDIPEGYSVSREKKERFSLILESASTNQTSMYLCASILNNEQFFGPGTRLTVL.

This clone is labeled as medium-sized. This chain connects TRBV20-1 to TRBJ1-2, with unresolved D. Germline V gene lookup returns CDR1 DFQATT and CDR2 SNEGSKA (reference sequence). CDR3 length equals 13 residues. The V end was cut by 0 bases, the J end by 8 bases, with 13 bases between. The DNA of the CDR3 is TGCAGTGCTAGAGATTCGGCAGAAACCGGCTACACCTTC. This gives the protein CSARDSAETGYTF.